This is a list of T cell receptor beta chains from one sample in a study of shared clonotypes between healthy human individuals. Assay used: immunoSEQ multiplex PCR; TCRdb lists only in-frame clones, some missing. The sample contains around 700,000 clones, approximately 79% of which appear only once. Sequenced material: memory CD4+ T cells sorted from blood. Receptors originate from a woman in her thirties in good health. Each CDR3 is given with its conserved first and last residue. D genes are given only for firm matches. The size field is filled for only some rows; it gives once, few, many or a size class.

J gene | D gene | clone size | V gene | CDR3 protein | CDR3 DNA
TRBJ2-2 | . | few | TRBV10-1 | CASSPNTGELFF | TGCGCCAGCAGCCCCAACACCGGGGAGCTGTTTTTT
TRBJ2-1 | TRBD2 | . | TRBV27 | CASSLWEPRLANNEQFF | TGTGCCAGCAGTTTATGGGAACCGAGACTAGCTAACAATGAGCAGTTCTTC
TRBJ2-4 | . | . | TRBV5-8 | CASSLDSSKNIQYF | TGTGCCAGCAGCTTAGACTCCTCCAAAAACATTCAGTACTTC
TRBJ2-2 | TRBD2 | . | TRBV7-9 | CASSLARAGKNTGELFF | TGTGCCAGCAGCTTAGCGCGAGCGGGAAAAAACACCGGGGAGCTGTTTTTT
TRBJ2-5 | . | . | TRBV5-1 | CASTTARQETQYF | TGCGCCAGCACCACAGCACGCCAAGAGACCCAGTACTTC
TRBJ2-3 | TRBD2 | . | TRBV27 | CASSSLGLATSTDTQYF | TGTGCCAGCAGTTCGCTGGGACTAGCGACTAGCACAGATACGCAGTATTTT
TRBJ1-1 | TRBD1 | . | TRBV4-1 | CASSQTSRKPRTGGKSDTEAFF | TGCGCCAGCAGCCAAACGAGTCGGAAGCCTCGGACAGGGGGTAAGTCGGACACTGAAGCTTTCTTT
TRBJ2-7 | . | few | TRBV19 | CASSIAGHEQYF | TGTGCCAGTAGTATTGCTGGCCACGAGCAGTACTTC
TRBJ2-5 | . | . | TRBV4-1 | CASSQVVRTKETQYF | TGCGCCAGCAGCCAAGTAGTGAGGACGAAAGAGACCCAGTACTTC
TRBJ2-5 | TRBD2 | . | TRBV2 | CASGGRALETQYF | TGTGCCAGCGGCGGGAGGGCCTTGGAGACCCAGTACTTC
TRBJ2-1 | TRBD1 | . | TRBV5-1 | CASSLGGTDYNEQFF | TGCGCCAGCAGCTTGGGAGGGACAGACTACAATGAGCAGTTCTTC
TRBJ2-6 | . | . | TRBV28 | CASSLSFSGANVLTF | TGTGCCAGCAGTTTATCATTCTCTGGGGCCAACGTCCTGACTTTC
TRBJ2-3 | TRBD1 | . | TRBV6-5 | CASSSDRSVTDTQYF | TGTGCCAGCAGCTCGGACAGGAGCGTCACAGATACGCAGTATTTT
TRBJ1-1 | . | . | TRBV11-1 | CASSSQRDTEAFF | TGTGCCAGCAGCTCACAGAGGGACACTGAAGCTTTCTTT
TRBJ2-1 | TRBD2 | . | TRBV6-4 | CASSVGTSNEQFF | TGTGCCAGCAGTGTGGGGACTAGCAATGAGCAGTTCTTC
TRBJ2-2 | . | few | TRBV6-1 | CASSSQNTGELFF | TGTGCCAGCAGCTCCCAGAACACCGGGGAGCTGTTTTTT
TRBJ2-3 | . | many | TRBV7-9 | CASSFAGSWDTQYF | TGTGCCAGCAGCTTTGCAGGATCGTGGGATACGCAGTATTTT
TRBJ2-1 | TRBD1 | . | TRBV11-2 | CASSSGQSYNEQFF | TGTGCCAGCAGCTCGGGACAGTCGTACAATGAGCAGTTCTTC
TRBJ1-1 | . | . | TRBV27 | CASISPGTEAFF | TGTGCCAGCATTAGCCCAGGGACTGAAGCTTTCTTT
TRBJ2-2 | . | . | TRBV18 | CASSPGERNTGELFF | TGTGCCAGCTCACCGGGCGAGCGGAACACCGGGGAGCTGTTTTTT
TRBJ2-7 | TRBD1 | . | TRBV28 | CASSLLPGQGGYEQYF | TGTGCCAGCAGTTTATTACCGGGACAGGGTGGGTACGAGCAGTACTTC
TRBJ2-1 | . | . | TRBV14 | CASSQDRTKQFF | TGTGCCAGCAGCCAAGACCGGACCAAGCAGTTCTTC
TRBJ2-6 | . | . | TRBV2 | CASKKTLTGSGANVLTF | TGTGCCAGCAAAAAGACCCTAACAGGATCTGGGGCCAACGTCCTGACTTTC
TRBJ1-2 | . | . | TRBV7-9 | CASSTQSVGNYGYTF | TGTGCCAGCAGCACTCAAAGTGTGGGGAACTATGGCTACACCTTC
TRBJ1-5 | . | . | TRBV6-4 | CASSVLPNQPQHF | TGTGCCAGCAGTGTCCTGCCCAATCAGCCCCAGCATTTT
TRBJ2-7 | . | . | TRBV5-4 | CASSQSPGTGNYEQYF | TGTGCCAGCAGCCAATCCCCCGGGACGGGGAACTACGAGCAGTACTTC
TRBJ1-1 | . | . | TRBV28 | CASRTPMNTEAFF | TGTGCCAGCAGGACCCCGATGAACACTGAAGCTTTCTTT
TRBJ1-5 | . | . | TRBV28 | CASSLGRSQPQHF | TGTGCCAGCAGTTTGGGAAGGAGTCAGCCCCAGCATTTT
TRBJ2-7 | TRBD2 | . | TRBV6-5 | CASSYSSGGPYEQYF | TGTGCCAGCAGTTACTCGAGCGGGGGCCCCTACGAGCAGTACTTC
TRBJ1-1 | . | . | TRBV5-1 | CASSLDTARNTEAFF | TGCGCCAGCAGCTTGGACACGGCACGTAACACTGAAGCTTTCTTT
TRBJ2-7 | . | . | TRBV5-1 | CASSLEGQGRTYEQYF | TGCGCCAGCAGCTTGGAGGGGCAGGGAAGAACCTACGAGCAGTACTTC
TRBJ2-4 | . | . | TRBV28 | CASSILASAKNIQYF | TGTGCCAGCAGCATTCTGGCTTCTGCCAAAAACATTCAGTACTTC
TRBJ1-5 | . | few | TRBV6-5 | CASSLAGGPNQPQHF | TGTGCCAGCAGCCTTGCGGGGGGTCCTAATCAGCCCCAGCATTTT
TRBJ1-2 | TRBD1 | medium-sized | TRBV19 | CASSVGQDYGYTF | TGTGCCAGTAGTGTCGGACAGGACTATGGCTACACCTTC
TRBJ2-7 | . | . | TRBV28 | CATCTYTSYEQYF | TGTGCCACCTGTACCTATACCTCCTACGAGCAGTACTTC
TRBJ1-1 | . | . | TRBV28 | CASSAPGGGQNTEAFF | TGTGCCAGCAGTGCGCCGGGCGGGGGGCAGAACACTGAAGCTTTCTTT
TRBJ2-5 | TRBD1 | . | TRBV11-2 | CASSSGTGGGGTQYF | TGTGCCAGCAGCTCCGGGACAGGGGGCGGCGGGACCCAGTACTTC
TRBJ2-1 | . | . | TRBV19 | CASAAVGPIEHEQFF | TGTGCCAGTGCGGCGGTCGGACCAATCGAGCATGAGCAGTTCTTC
TRBJ2-1 | . | . | TRBV28 | CASSRGQAYNEQFF | TGTGCCAGCAGTAGAGGACAAGCCTACAATGAGCAGTTCTTC
TRBJ2-7 | . | . | TRBV10-3 | CAISTASYEQYF | TGTGCCATCAGTACTGCCTCCTACGAGCAGTACTTC
TRBJ2-5 | TRBD1 | few | TRBV15 | CATSRNRDRVETQYF | TGTGCCACCAGCAGGAACAGGGACAGGGTGGAGACCCAGTACTTC
TRBJ1-4 | . | . | TRBV28 | CASGSDNEKLFF | TGTGCCAGCGGGTCAGATAATGAAAAACTGTTTTTT
TRBJ2-7 | TRBD2 | . | TRBV7-2 | CASSPGVGLGPYEQYF | TGTGCCAGCAGCCCAGGAGTCGGACTAGGCCCCTACGAGCAGTACTTC
TRBJ2-1 | TRBD2 | few | TRBV28 | CASYSGSGNEQFF | TGTGCCAGCTATAGCGGGAGTGGGAATGAGCAGTTCTTC
TRBJ2-7 | TRBD2 | many | TRBV29-1 | CSVEGLTSGIYEQYF | TGCAGCGTTGAAGGTCTGACTAGCGGGATCTACGAGCAGTACTTC
TRBJ2-5 | TRBD2 | . | TRBV4-1 | CASSQREASGSSGETQYF | TGCGCCAGCAGCCAACGAGAGGCTAGCGGGAGTTCAGGGGAGACCCAGTACTTC
TRBJ2-2 | . | . | TRBV5-4 | CASSLESDTGELFF | TGTGCCAGCAGCTTGGAAAGTGATACCGGGGAGCTGTTTTTT
TRBJ2-7 | . | . | TRBV9 | CASSVATGTYEQYF | TGTGCCAGCAGCGTAGCTACAGGAACCTACGAGCAGTACTTC
TRBJ2-2 | . | . | TRBV15 | CATSRDFSSITGELFF | TGTGCCACCAGCAGAGATTTTTCCTCGATTACCGGGGAGCTGTTTTTT
TRBJ2-7 | . | . | TRBV6-6 | CASSSPGQTYEQYF | TGTGCCAGCAGTTCCCCGGGACAAACCTACGAGCAGTACTTC